Sequencing of this T cell receptor (beta chain) was carried out in a study of blood T cell repertoires in COVID-19. Study information: COVID-19 samples collected from the United States, Italy and Spain covered acute and convalescent phases. Sample material is recorded as cDNA or gDNA derived from T cells, B-cell-depleted T cells, or PBMCs.

Per the study methods: Quantification of nucleated cells was approximated via reference gene primer amplification. TCRdb's copy holds only in-frame clones and misses some; the assay was immunoSEQ multiplex PCR. V and J calls and clone size come straight from that table; D and trimming were deduced from the DNA. The repertoire holds around 31,000 clones, around 91% seen once, with roughly 15% in the top ten. J gave up 1 base and V 1 base, and 11 bases lay outside the gene matches. Germline CDR1 reads LGHNA; CDR2 reads YNFKEQ. The CDR3 totals 18 residues. Material: peripheral blood. V and J are TRBV4-2 and TRBJ1-1; 8 nucleotides line up with TRBD1. The TCR originated in a man older than 75 with acute or convalescent COVID-19. CDR3 loop: CASSQVSSTGGRNTEAFF. Here the CDR3 DNA reads TGTGCCAGCAGCCAAGTGAGCAGCACAGGGGGAAGGAACACTGAAGCTTTCTTT.